A single sample gave rise to the 8 T cell receptor beta chains below, sequenced in a study of siplizumab effects on memory and regulatory T cells. Measured with immunoSEQ multiplex PCR; TCRdb has only the in-frame clones, and not every one. Found here are over 35,000 clones, 89% of them singletons; the top ten hold around 0.25%. Sequenced input: naive CD4+ T cells sorted from blood. These receptors were taken from a human donor in good health.

V is TRBV5-6 and J is TRBJ1-6; maybe TRBD1 (5 bases). Germline values: CDR1 SGHDT, CDR2 YYEEEE. Between the trimmed V and J ends, which lost 2 bases and 0 bases, there was a span of 9 bases. CDR3 length: 16 residues. CDR3 sequence: CASSFGGSSYNSPLHF. Written as DNA, the CDR3 is TGTGCCAGCAGCTTCGGGGGGAGCTCCTATAATTCACCCCTCCACTTT.

The chain joins TRBV5-1 to TRBJ2-5; TRBD1 or TRBD2 may be the D gene (5 bases each). The ends were cut back, 3 bases at V and 0 bases at J, with 12 bases in the middle. Germline V lookup: CDR1 SGHRS, CDR2 YFSETQ. The CDR3 length is 15 residues. The CDR3 loop is CASSWGRGNQETQYF. The CDR3, as DNA: TGCGCCAGCAGCTGGGGCCGGGGAAACCAAGAGACCCAGTACTTC.

The CDR3: CASSLDRRVELAKNIQYF. Written as DNA, the CDR3 is TGTGCCAGCAGCTTAGATCGGAGGGTTGAGCTAGCCAAAAACATTCAGTACTTC. This rearrangement joins TRBV11-3 to TRBJ2-4; perhaps TRBD2 as D (6 bases). Deletions cut 0 bases from V and 0 bases from J, with 15 bases between. The germline V gene has CDR1 SGHNT and CDR2 YENEEA. The length of the CDR3 is 18 residues. Filled out from reference TRBV11-3 and TRBJ2-4, the complete variable domain reads EAGVVQSPRYKIIEKKQPVAFWCNPISGHNTLYWYLQNLGQGPELLIRYENEEAVDDSQLPKDRFSAERLKGVDSTLKIQPAELGDSAVYLCASSLDRRVELAKNIQYFGAGTRLSVL.

V gene TRBV11-3 combines with J gene TRBJ2-7; 9 nucleotides align to TRBD2. Germline V gene lookup returns CDR1 SGHNT and CDR2 YENEEA. This CDR3 comprises 14 residues. V was clipped by 3 bases and J by 4 bases; unmatched bases: 4. The CDR3 sequence is CASSFGSGSYEQYF. CDR3 DNA: TGTGCCAGCAGCTTCGGTAGCGGGAGTTACGAGCAGTACTTC. The whole variable domain, filled in from reference TRBV11-3 and TRBJ2-7, reads EAGVVQSPRYKIIEKKQPVAFWCNPISGHNTLYWYLQNLGQGPELLIRYENEEAVDDSQLPKDRFSAERLKGVDSTLKIQPAELGDSAVYLCASSFGSGSYEQYFGPGTRLTVT.

This chain connects TRBV5-1 to TRBJ2-7; D unresolved. CDR1 and CDR2 from the germline V gene are SGHRS and YFSETQ. The V gene lost 4 bases and the J gene lost 2 bases, with 7 bases spanning the gap. CDR3 length equals 12 residues. The CDR3 protein is CASSPEPYEQYF. CDR3 coding DNA: TGCGCCAGCAGCCCGGAACCCTACGAGCAGTACTTC.

The chain uses TRBV5-1 and TRBJ2-7; maybe TRBD2 (5 bases). The CDR3 is 17 amino acids. Between the trimmed V and J ends, which lost 0 bases and 0 bases, there was a span of 16 bases. The V gene's germline CDR1 is SGHRS and CDR2 YFSETQ. CDR3 sequence reads: CASSLAPSGQSSYEQYF. The CDR3 DNA is TGCGCCAGCAGCTTGGCCCCAAGCGGTCAAAGCTCCTACGAGCAGTACTTC.

This chain links TRBV11-2 with TRBJ2-7, with 11 positions matching TRBD2. V dropped 10 bases and J dropped 2; count of bases not matched to a gene: 13. Germline V gives CDR1 SGHAT, CDR2 FQNNGV. The CDR3 covers 16 residues. The CDR3 region is CAIGRTSGPRPYEQYF. CDR3 DNA: TGTGCCATCGGGAGGACTAGCGGGCCCCGTCCCTACGAGCAGTACTTC.

The chain employs TRBV7-6 and TRBJ2-7; 8 bases align to TRBD2. The germline CDR1 and CDR2 sequences are SGHVS and FNYEAQ. After removal of 5 bases from V and 3 bases from J, the junction contained 12 bases not matched to a gene. This CDR3 comprises 16 residues. For the CDR3, the DNA is TGTGCCAGCAGCCGCGGCCCTCGGACTAGCAGCTACGAGCAGTACTTC. Translating it yields CASSRGPRTSSYEQYF.